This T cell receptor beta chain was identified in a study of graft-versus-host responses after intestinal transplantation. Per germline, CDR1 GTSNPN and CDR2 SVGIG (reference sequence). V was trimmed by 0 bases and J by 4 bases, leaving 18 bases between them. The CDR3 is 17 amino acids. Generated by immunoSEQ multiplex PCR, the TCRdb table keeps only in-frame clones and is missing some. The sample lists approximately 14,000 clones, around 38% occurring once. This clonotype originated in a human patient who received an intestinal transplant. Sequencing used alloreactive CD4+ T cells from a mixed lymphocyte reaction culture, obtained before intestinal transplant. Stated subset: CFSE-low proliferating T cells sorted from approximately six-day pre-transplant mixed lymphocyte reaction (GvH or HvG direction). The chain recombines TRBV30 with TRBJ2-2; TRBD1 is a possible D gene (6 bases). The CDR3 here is CAWSVFFRGHPTGELFF. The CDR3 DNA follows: TGTGCCTGGAGTGTATTTTTTAGGGGACACCCCACCGGGGAGCTGTTTTTT.